One sample yielded the 3 T cell receptor beta chains listed below, sequenced in a study of blood T cell repertoires in COVID-19 (dated by TCRdb to about 2020). Library preparation used the immunoSEQ multiplex PCR assay. TCRdb's version of the immuneACCESS table is confined to in-frame rearrangements and falls short of the full clone set. An unresolved V gene accounts for under half of the shortfall where checked; the remainder is of unknown origin. Across this sample there are around 53,000 clones, with around nine tenths seen only once. The top ten clonotypes cover 6.5% of the sample. Sequences were obtained from peripheral blood. These receptors were taken from a woman between 55 and 75 years old with COVID-19, enrolled during active disease.

This clone came up once. V and J are TRBV15 and TRBJ2-3, with TRBD1 as a possible D gene (5 bases). Trimming left V 0 bases short and J 1 base short, with 8 bases between. CDR3 length: 15 residues. CDR1 is LNHNV, CDR2 YYDKDF, per germline (reference sequence). CDR3: CATSRDQGGTDTQYF. In nucleotides, the CDR3 is TGTGCCACCAGCAGAGATCAAGGGGGCACAGATACGCAGTATTTT.

V and J are TRBV19 and TRBJ1-1; 7 nucleotides align to TRBD1. V shed 8 bases, J shed 2 bases, and the junction held 8 bases outside the gene matches. Germline CDR1 and CDR2: LNHDA and SQIVND (reference sequence). The CDR3 has 14 residues. The CDR3 region has the DNA TGTGCCAGTTCGCCGACAGGGCCCAACACTGAAGCTTTCTTT. Residues: CASSPTGPNTEAFF.

J is TRBJ1-4 and V is TRBV6-5, with 9 positions matching TRBD1. V lost 7 bases, J lost 8 bases, and 8 bases stayed unmatched. CDR1 and CDR2 (germline): MNHEY, SVGAGI. The CDR3 runs to 14 residues. CDR3 sequence: CASTGGQGYEKLFF. DNA of the CDR3: TGTGCCAGCACCGGGGGACAGGGTTACGAAAAACTGTTTTTT.